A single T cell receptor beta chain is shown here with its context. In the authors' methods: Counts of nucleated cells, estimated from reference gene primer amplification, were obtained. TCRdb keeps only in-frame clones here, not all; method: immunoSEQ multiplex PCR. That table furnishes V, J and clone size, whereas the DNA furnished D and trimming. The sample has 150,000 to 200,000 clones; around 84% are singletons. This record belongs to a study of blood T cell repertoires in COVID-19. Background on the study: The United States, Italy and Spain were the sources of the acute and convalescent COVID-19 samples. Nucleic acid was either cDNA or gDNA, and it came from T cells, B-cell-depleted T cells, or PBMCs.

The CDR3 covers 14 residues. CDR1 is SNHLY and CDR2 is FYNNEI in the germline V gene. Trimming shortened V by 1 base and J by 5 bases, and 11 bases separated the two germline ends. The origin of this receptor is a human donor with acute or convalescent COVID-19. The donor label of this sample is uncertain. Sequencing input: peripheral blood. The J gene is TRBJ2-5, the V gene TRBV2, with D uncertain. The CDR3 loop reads CASSEGRILETQYF. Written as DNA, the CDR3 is TGTGCCAGCAGTGAAGGGCGGATCCTGGAGACCCAGTACTTC.